This T cell receptor (beta chain) was sequenced in a study of CD8 T cells in Susac syndrome. Findings of the study overall: The study conceded that relatively few individuals underwent its TCR sequencing and HLA analysis.

About this clonotype: What it recognizes is unknown.

The RNA input was 0.5 to 1 ug, and it was reverse transcribed with random hexamers. TCR beta CDR3 was amplified by immunoSEQ multiplex PCR. This amplification extended across 54 Vbeta and 13 Jbeta segments. MiXCR was run by TCRdb on the immunoSEQ multiplex PCR reads, yielding one entry per CDR3 protein. The sample records 200,000 or so distinct CDR3 sequences, nearly 95% being singletons. This CDR3 contains 15 residues. Germline V lookup: CDR1 GTSNPN, CDR2 SVGIG (reference sequence). Unmatched junction bases numbered 5, after V lost 0 bases and J lost 0 bases. CD8+ and CD4+ T cells from blood underwent TCR beta sequencing, which was carried out in a high-throughput format. Negative isolation was applied to CD8+ and CD4+ T cells, and FACS enrichment was applied to TEMRA cells.

V gene TRBV30 combines with J gene TRBJ2-7; 7 nucleotides line up with TRBD2. The sequenced sample consisted of CD4+ T cells from PBMCs. This clonotype was sampled from a human donor with multiple sclerosis. CDR3: CAWSVGGISSYEQYF. The CDR3 DNA sequence: TGTGCCTGGAGTGTGGGGGGGATCAGCTCCTACGAGCAGTACTTC. The whole variable domain, remainder taken from reference TRBV30 and TRBJ2-7, is SQTIHQWPATLVQPVGSPLSLECTVEGTSNPNLYWYRQAAGRGLQLLFYSVGIGQISSEVPQNLSASRPQDRQFILSSKKLLLSDSGFYLCAWSVGGISSYEQYFGPGTRLTVT.